This TCR beta chain was identified in a study of blood T cell repertoires in COVID-19. The CDR3 is 15 amino acids. From germline, CDR1 is MNHEY and CDR2 SVGAGI. V was trimmed by 6 bases and J by 3 bases, leaving 12 bases between them. Method: immunoSEQ multiplex PCR; TCRdb's copy keeps in-frame clones and lacks some. The data show roughly 80,000 clones, approximately 80% seen once. Material: peripheral blood. This TCR was sampled from a man older than 75 with acute or convalescent COVID-19. This sequence joins TRBV6-5 and TRBJ1-6; D may be TRBD1 (6 bases). The DNA for the CDR3 is TGTGCCAGCAGGCCCGGACAGAACTATAATTCACCCCTCCACTTT. Translation gives CASRPGQNYNSPLHF.